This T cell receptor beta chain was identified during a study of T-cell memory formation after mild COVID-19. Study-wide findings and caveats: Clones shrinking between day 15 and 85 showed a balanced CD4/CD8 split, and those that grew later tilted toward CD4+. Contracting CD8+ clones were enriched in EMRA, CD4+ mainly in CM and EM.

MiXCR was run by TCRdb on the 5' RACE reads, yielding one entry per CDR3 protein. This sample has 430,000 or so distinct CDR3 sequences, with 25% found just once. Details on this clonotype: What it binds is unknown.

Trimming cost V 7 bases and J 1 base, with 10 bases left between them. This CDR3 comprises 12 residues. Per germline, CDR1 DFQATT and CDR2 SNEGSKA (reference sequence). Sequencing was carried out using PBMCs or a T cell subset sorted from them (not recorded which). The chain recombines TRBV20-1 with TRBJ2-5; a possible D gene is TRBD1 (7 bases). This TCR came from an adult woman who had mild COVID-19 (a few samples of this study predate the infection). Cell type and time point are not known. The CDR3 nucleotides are TGCAGTGTTCAGGGGGGCCAAGAGACCCAGTACTTC. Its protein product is CSVQGGQETQYF.